This entry describes one T cell receptor (beta chain). The sample is drawn from a study of T cells after yellow fever vaccination. TCR cDNA was made by 5'RACE template switching, adding a universal primer site and UMIs. TCRdb analysed the 5' RACE reads with MiXCR anew, one entry per CDR3 protein. This sample has roughly 96,000 distinct CDR3 sequences, with approximately 9% found just once. Study-wide results and caveats: The secondary response peaked faster, at day 5 versus 15, but was weaker. Post-booster reappearance was seen for most primary-vaccination clones (roughly 96% CD4, 80% to 90% CD8).

Trimming removed 4 bases from V and 0 bases from J, with 15 bases in between. CDR1 DFQATT and CDR2 SNEGSKA come from the germline V gene (reference sequence). The CDR3 sequence is 15 residues long. V and J are TRBV20-1 and TRBJ1-2; D gene ambiguous. The receptor comes from a man between 18 and 29 years old who received the YFV17D yellow fever vaccine. Material: CD8+ T cells not binding an NS4B(214-222) dextramer, sorted from PBMCs, obtained roughly 15 days after the first yellow fever vaccination. CDR3 nucleotides: TGCAGTGCTACACAATGGCCAGAATCTAACTATGGCTACACCTTC. Translation: CSATQWPESNYGYTF.